This entry lists 16 T cell receptor beta chains sequenced from one sample in a study of patients and donors after allogeneic stem cell transplantation. TCRdb passed the RT-PCR reads through MiXCR, listing each CDR3 protein once. Altogether 800,000 to 1,000,000 distinct CDR3 sequences are present, about a sixth being singletons, with the ten largest covering 6%. Sequenced sample: blood, either unsorted or a sorted T cell fraction (not recorded which). The receptors were gathered from a human donor who was either an allogeneic HSCT recipient or a stem cell or donor lymphocyte infusion donor (not recorded which). It is not recorded whose cells these are; they may come from a transplant donor.

This clonotype was seen a few times. CDR3 nucleotide sequence: TGTGCCATCAGTGATCCCGGGGGAGCGGGGATGACAGATACGCAGTATTTT. Translating gives CAISDPGGAGMTDTQYF. This chain uses TRBV10-3 with TRBJ2-3, with 7 positions matching TRBD2. This CDR3 has 17 amino acids. Germline V gene sequence: CDR1 ENHRY, CDR2 SYGVKD. Trimming took 3 bases from V and 3 from J; bases not matched to a gene: 12.

V gene TRBV29-1 combines with J gene TRBJ1-2; D gene uncertain. CDR1 is SQVTM and CDR2 is ANQGSEA in the germline V gene. The CDR3 has 10 residues. V was shortened by 5 bases and J by 8 bases, with 9 bases between the two germline ends. CDR3 residues: CSVYRGGYTF. CDR3 nucleotides: TGCAGCGTTTACCGAGGCGGCTACACCTTC.

V gene TRBV20-1 combines with J gene TRBJ2-1, with D unresolved. In germline, CDR1 is DFQATT, CDR2 SNEGSKA (reference sequence). The CDR3 covers 15 residues. The V gene lost 0 bases and the J gene lost 0 bases, with 9 bases spanning the gap. CDR3 loop: CSAREYSLSYNEQFF. As DNA, the CDR3 is TGCAGTGCTAGAGAGTATAGCCTCTCCTACAATGAGCAGTTCTTC.

This clonotype was found a few times. This sequence joins TRBV7-8 and TRBJ2-3; D is tentatively TRBD1 or TRBD2 (6 bases each). Trimming removed 5 bases from V and 0 bases from J, with 18 bases in between. CDR1 and CDR2 (germline): SGHVS, FQNEAQ. This CDR3 has 17 amino acids. This chain's CDR3 is CASSRAVGGPSTDTQYF. Written as DNA, the CDR3 is TGTGCCAGCAGCCGGGCGGTAGGGGGGCCTAGCACAGATACGCAGTATTTT.

This clonotype was recorded a few times. This chain connects TRBV6-1 to TRBJ1-6; 7 positions agree with TRBD1. The germline gives CDR1 MNHNS, CDR2 SASEGT. The CDR3 spans 15 residues. Losses at the gene ends were 5 bases for V and 7 bases for J; bases not matched to a gene: 8. The CDR3 reads CASSPQGGRNSPLHF. The CDR3, as DNA: TGTGCCAGCAGTCCTCAGGGGGGTAGGAATTCACCCCTCCACTTT.

The J gene is TRBJ2-3, the V gene TRBV9, with 8 bases aligning to TRBD2. CDR1 and CDR2 (germline): SGDLS, YYNGEE. V shed 5 bases, J shed 2 bases, and the junction held 4 bases outside the gene matches. The CDR3 sequence is 14 residues long. The CDR3 loop is CASSIAGITDTQYF. The CDR3 DNA sequence: TGTGCCAGCAGTATAGCGGGGATCACAGATACGCAGTATTTT.

This clonotype came up many times. The genes are TRBV5-1 and TRBJ2-1; TRBD1 agrees at 7 bases. The germline V gene has CDR1 SGHRS and CDR2 YFSETQ. The CDR3 loop spans 11 amino acids. V gave up 7 bases and J gave up 8 bases; unmatched junction bases: 3. The CDR3 loop reads CASLTGDEQFF. CDR3 coding DNA: TGCGCCAGCCTAACAGGGGATGAGCAGTTCTTC.

This clonotype came up a few times. The chain couples TRBV6-1 to TRBJ1-3; D remains ambiguous. V was cut by 7 bases and J by 4 bases, with 11 bases left in between. Germline V gene lookup returns CDR1 MNHNS and CDR2 SASEGT. The CDR3 runs to 13 residues. CDR3: CASTFKPGNTIYF. DNA of the CDR3: TGTGCCAGCACCTTTAAACCCGGAAACACCATATATTTT.

The chain employs TRBV4-1 and TRBJ1-2, with 7 bases aligning to TRBD1. V lost 4 bases to trimming and J lost 5 bases; unmatched junction nucleotides: 7. The length of the CDR3 is 14 residues. Germline V gene data show CDR1 as MGHRA and CDR2 as YSYEKL. The CDR3 nucleotides read TGCGCCAGCAGCCCTACAGGACAGGTTTATGGCTACACCTTC. Its translation: CASSPTGQVYGYTF.

The rearrangement uses TRBV20-1 and TRBJ1-4; D is possibly TRBD1 (5 bases). CDR1 is DFQATT, CDR2 SNEGSKA, per germline (reference sequence). Trimming pared 7 bases from V and 0 bases from J, leaving 9 bases between. This CDR3 contains 13 residues. The CDR3 region has the DNA TGCAGTGTCAGGGACCCAACTAATGAAAAACTGTTTTTT. As protein: CSVRDPTNEKLFF.

Only a few counts were recorded for this clonotype. This chain joins TRBV25-1 and TRBJ2-2, with a tentative D call TRBD2 (6 bases). The V gene's germline CDR1 is MGHDK and CDR2 SYGVNS. The V and J ends lost 5 bases and 4 bases respectively, with 20 bases between them. CDR3 length equals 17 residues. The CDR3 coding sequence is TGTGCCAGCAGTACTCCCCAGGGCGGGATAGCCACCGGGGAGCTGTTTTTT. Its protein is CASSTPQGGIATGELFF. Filled out from reference TRBV25-1 and TRBJ2-2, the complete variable domain reads EADIYQTPRYLVIGTGKKITLECSQTMGHDKMYWYQQDPGMELHLIHYSYGVNSTEKGDLSSESTVSRIRTEHFPLTLESARPSHTSQYLCASSTPQGGIATGELFFGEGSRLTVL.

V is TRBV6-1 and J is TRBJ1-5; possible D gene TRBD1, 6 bases. This CDR3 comprises 15 residues. Per germline, CDR1 MNHNS and CDR2 SASEGT. V was trimmed by 7 bases and J by 5 bases, leaving 18 bases between them. The CDR3 DNA is TGTGCCAGCAAAAATGGGGCAGGGGACGATCAGCCCCAGCATTTT. This encodes CASKNGAGDDQPQHF.

The rearrangement uses TRBV5-1 and TRBJ2-2; either TRBD1 or TRBD2 may fit D (5 bases each). The V end lost 4 bases, the J end lost 1 base, and 11 bases lay between the germline ends. There are 15 residues in the CDR3. The V gene's germline CDR1 is SGHRS and CDR2 YFSETQ. The CDR3 protein is CASSIGTLNTGELFF. The DNA of the CDR3 is TGCGCCAGCAGCATAGGGACCTTGAACACCGGGGAGCTGTTTTTT.

The chain links TRBV2 to TRBJ2-2; tentative D call: TRBD1 (6 bases). This CDR3 is 18 amino acids long. Trimming stripped 7 bases from V and 0 bases from J, with 21 bases between. Germline assignment: CDR1 SNHLY and CDR2 FYNNEI. As DNA, the CDR3 is TGTGCCAGCAAGGGGGTGTGGGGATTGATTCCGAACACCGGGGAGCTGTTTTTT. It specifies CASKGVWGLIPNTGELFF.

Only a few counts were recorded for this clonotype. The V and J genes are TRBV7-9 and TRBJ1-6, with TRBD1 identical over 10 bases. Germline trimming cut 5 bases from V and 7 bases from J; bases unmatched to any gene: 5. This CDR3 is built from 15 residues. The V gene's germline CDR1 is SEHNR and CDR2 FQNEAQ (reference sequence). CDR3 sequence reads: CASSRRDRGNSPLHF. In nucleotides, the CDR3 is TGTGCCAGCAGCAGAAGGGACAGGGGAAATTCACCCCTCCACTTT.

The J gene is TRBJ2-1, the V gene TRBV2; the match to TRBD2 covers 7 bases. V was clipped by 4 bases and J by 0 bases; unmatched bases: 6. This CDR3 has 16 residues. Germline V CDR1 and CDR2: SNHLY, FYNNEI. CDR3 protein: CASSVSGQSSYNEQFF. CDR3 in DNA: TGTGCCAGCAGTGTTAGCGGGCAAAGCTCCTACAATGAGCAGTTCTTC.